This TCR beta chain was recorded in a study of molecular identifiers for immune sequencing clone quantification. Notes on the study in general: The share of molecules held by clones above 20 RNA copies was over 98% in effector cells and under 1% in naive cells. A shared barcode on identical TCR molecules could lead to underestimated sizes for highly expanded clones.

CDR3 size: 14 residues. V dropped 4 bases and J dropped 4 bases, with 13 bases sitting between them. Germline V gene sequence: CDR1 LGHDT, CDR2 YNNKEL (reference sequence). About this clonotype itself: Its antigen is not identified.

Bulk libraries came from a prior protocol with listed TCR primers. TCRdb reprocessed the PCR reads with MiXCR, giving one entry per CDR3 protein. The sample records over 50,000 distinct CDR3 sequences, just over 35% being singletons. Specimen: naive CD8+ T cells from blood, with Jurkat cell RNA spiked in. Indicated subset: FACS-sorted CD8+CD4-CCR7+CD45RA+ naive T cells. The chain recombines TRBV3-1 with TRBJ1-1, with TRBD1 as a possible D gene (6 bases). This receptor was obtained from a human donor in good health. Some libraries in this study had Jurkat cell RNA spiked in. The CDR3, as DNA: TGTGCCAGCAGCCTCGCGGGAGGGGGCACTGAAGCTTTCTTT. It yields the protein CASSLAGGGTEAFF.